The 8 T cell receptor beta chains below all came from one sample that was sequenced in a study of blood T cell repertoires in COVID-19. TCRdb keeps only in-frame clones here, not all; method: immunoSEQ multiplex PCR. Among about 140,000 clones listed, around 81% were seen once. The source material was peripheral blood. The receptor set was obtained from a human donor in a cohort sampled during active COVID-19.

The chain employs TRBV20-1 and TRBJ2-3, with 7 positions matching TRBD1. CDR3 length: 11 residues. Germline CDR1 reads DFQATT; CDR2 reads SNEGSKA (reference sequence). Trimming at V came to 6 bases and at J to 5 bases, leaving 2 bases not matched to a gene. Here the CDR3 reads CSARQGDTQYF. DNA of the CDR3: TGCAGTGCCAGACAGGGAGATACGCAGTATTTT.

This rearrangement joins TRBV15 to TRBJ2-2; TRBD2 matches 8 bases. V dropped 5 bases and J dropped 5; count of bases not matched to a gene: 4. The germline gives CDR1 LNHNV, CDR2 YYDKDF (reference sequence). This CDR3 comprises 14 residues. The CDR3 DNA sequence: TGTGCCACCAGCGCCCAGCGGGGGACCGGGGAGCTGTTTTTT. This encodes CATSAQRGTGELFF.

This clone was seen more than once but under ten times. This chain joins TRBV5-4 and TRBJ2-5; 7 bases line up with TRBD1. Germline CDR1 reads SGHNT; CDR2 reads YYREEE (reference sequence). The CDR3 spans 14 residues. V gave up 1 base and J gave up 3 bases; unmatched junction bases: 3. CDR3 DNA: TGTGCCAGCAGCTTGCGACAGGGAGAAGAGACCCAGTACTTC. This translates into CASSLRQGEETQYF.

The chain links TRBV21-1 to TRBJ2-7; TRBD1 was called by the table and not checked on the DNA. TRBV21-1 is flagged as a pseudogene. The CDR3 length is 14 residues. The CDR3: CASSKGSRAGEQYF. The CDR3, as DNA: TGTGCCAGCAGCAAGGGAAGCAGGGCTGGGGAGCAGTACTTC.

This chain's CDR3 is CASSYGLGAGNTIYF. In DNA, the CDR3 is TGTGCCAGCAGCTACGGTCTTGGTGCTGGAAACACCATATATTTT. This sequence joins TRBV13 and TRBJ1-3; D is undetermined. Trimming removed 4 bases at V and 2 bases at J, with 12 bases between. The CDR3 extends over 15 amino acids. In germline, CDR1 is PRHDT, CDR2 FYEKMQ (reference sequence).

This clone was seen once. This sequence joins TRBV5-8 and TRBJ2-2, with D possibly TRBD2 on 5 matching bases. Per the germline V gene, CDR1 is SGHTS and CDR2 is YDEGEE. The V end was cut by 2 bases, the J end by 4 bases, with 12 bases between. The CDR3 sequence is 15 residues long. The CDR3 coding sequence is TGTGCCAGCAGCTTAAGGGTCGGGGTCACCGGGGAGCTGTTTTTT. This translates into CASSLRVGVTGELFF.

The rearrangement uses TRBV7-2 and TRBJ1-1, with D unresolved. The germline CDR1 and CDR2 sequences are SGHTA and FQGNSA. The CDR3 is made up of 12 amino acids. The germline V and J ends were trimmed by 1 base and 7 bases, with 7 bases remaining between them. CDR3 region: CASSLGPVEAFF. The CDR3 nucleotides read TGTGCCAGCAGCTTAGGTCCAGTTGAAGCTTTCTTT.

The V and J genes are TRBV6-6 and TRBJ2-3; 10 nucleotides agree with TRBD2. V was clipped by 6 bases and J by 0 bases; unmatched bases: 3. This CDR3 contains 15 residues. Germline V CDR1 and CDR2: MNHNY, SVGAGI (reference sequence). CDR3 coding DNA: TGTGCCAGCAGGCGGACTAGCGGAAGCACAGATACGCAGTATTTT. Protein product: CASRRTSGSTDTQYF.